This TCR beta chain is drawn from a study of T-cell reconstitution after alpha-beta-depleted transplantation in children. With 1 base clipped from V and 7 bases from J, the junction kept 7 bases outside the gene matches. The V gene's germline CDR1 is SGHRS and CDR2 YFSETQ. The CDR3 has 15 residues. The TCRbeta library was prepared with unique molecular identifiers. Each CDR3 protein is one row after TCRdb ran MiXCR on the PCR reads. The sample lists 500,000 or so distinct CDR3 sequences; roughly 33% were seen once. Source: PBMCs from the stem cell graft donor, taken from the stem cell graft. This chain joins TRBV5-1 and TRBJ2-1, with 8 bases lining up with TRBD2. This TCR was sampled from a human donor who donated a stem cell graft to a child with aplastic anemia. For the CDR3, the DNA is TGCGCCAGCAGCTTGCAAGCGGGAGTGAGAAATGAGCAGTTCTTC. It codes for CASSLQAGVRNEQFF.